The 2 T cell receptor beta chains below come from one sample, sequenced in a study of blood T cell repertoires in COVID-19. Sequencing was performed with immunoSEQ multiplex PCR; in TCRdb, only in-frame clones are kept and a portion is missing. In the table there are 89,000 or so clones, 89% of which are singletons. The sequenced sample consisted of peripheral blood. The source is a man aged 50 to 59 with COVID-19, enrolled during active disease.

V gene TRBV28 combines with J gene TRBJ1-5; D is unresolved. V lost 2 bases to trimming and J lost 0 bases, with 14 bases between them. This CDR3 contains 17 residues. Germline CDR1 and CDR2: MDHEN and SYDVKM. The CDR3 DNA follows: TGTGCCAGCAGTTTACTGAATACGGGTTATAGCAATCAGCCCCAGCATTTT. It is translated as CASSLLNTGYSNQPQHF.

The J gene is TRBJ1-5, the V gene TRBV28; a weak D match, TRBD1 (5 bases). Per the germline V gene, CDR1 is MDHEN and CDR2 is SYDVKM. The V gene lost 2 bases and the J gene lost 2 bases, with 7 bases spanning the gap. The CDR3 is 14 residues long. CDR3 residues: CASSLVRGNQPQHF. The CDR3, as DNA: TGTGCCAGCAGTTTAGTCAGGGGCAATCAGCCCCAGCATTTT.